These 17 T cell receptor beta chains were sequenced from one sample in a study of T cell clonality in common variable immunodeficiency. Study-wide results and caveats: Fewer deletions and N-nucleotide insertions were reportedly seen in common variable immunodeficiency TCR beta sequences.

Using immunoSEQ multiplex PCR, the repertoire was profiled, and TCRdb retains in-frame clones only, with some absent. This repertoire holds over 30,000 clones, and none appear only once. For these receptors, no antigen is known. Sequencing was performed on peripheral blood mononuclear cells. The receptor set was obtained from a human donor with common variable immunodeficiency.

In regard to this clone: The sequenced fragment ends 3 residues before the CDR3 boundary, so the rest is inferred from the germline J gene. The chain joins TRBV11-3 to TRBJ1-2, with a tentative D call TRBD1 (5 bases). From germline, CDR1 is SGHNT and CDR2 YENEEA. V lost 6 bases and J 4 bases, leaving 18 bases between the germline ends. The CDR3 runs 15 residues. CDR3 DNA, as far as it was read: TGTGCCAGCAGGAATAGGCGACAGAGCGTCTATGGC. This codes for CASRNRRQSVYG. The entire CDR3 protein reads CASRNRRQSVYGYTF.

With regard to this clone: The read ends 3 residues before the CDR3 terminus; that terminus is restored from the germline J gene. The V gene is TRBV19, the J gene TRBJ2-5; TRBD2 matches 10 bases. The germline V gene has CDR1 LNHDA and CDR2 SQIVND (reference sequence). J lost 4 bases, V lost 5 bases, and 7 bases had no gene match. CDR3 size: 15 residues. The covered CDR3 bases are TGTGCCAGTAGTGATCTAGCGGGAGCGGGAGAGACC. Amino acids: CASSDLAGAGET. The CDR3 in full is CASSDLAGAGETQYF. Full variable domain (outside the CDR3, taken from reference TRBV19 and TRBJ2-5): DGGITQSPKYLFRKEGQNVTLSCEQNLNHDAMYWYRQDPGQGLRLIYYSQIVNDFQKGDIAEGYSVSREKKESFPLTVTSAQKNPTAFYLCASSDLAGAGETQYFGPGTRLLVL.

This clone appeared a few times. The observed sequence ends 3 residues before the CDR3 terminus, with the missing tail filled in from the germline J gene. V and J are TRBV30 and TRBJ2-7; 9 nucleotides agree with TRBD1. The germline V gene has CDR1 GTSNPN and CDR2 SVGIG (reference sequence). The length of the CDR3 is 15 residues. The J segment lost 0 bases and the V segment lost 8 bases, leaving 11 bases of the junction unmatched. The part of the CDR3 DNA that was read is TGTGCCAGTAGTATAAGGGGACAGGGCTCCTACGAG. Translated: CASSIRGQGSYE. The complete CDR3 reads CASSIRGQGSYEQYF.

This clone appeared a few times. The sequence runs out 3 residues before the end of the CDR3; the remainder is reconstructed from the germline J gene. This chain uses TRBV2 with TRBJ1-2, with TRBD1 matching 10 bases. The CDR3 sequence is 15 residues long. Germline V gives CDR1 SNHLY, CDR2 FYNNEI. V shed 6 bases and J 4 bases; nucleotides not matched to a gene: 8. This CDR3 is CASSLRGQGTYGYTF. The CDR3 DNA, read in part, is TGTGCCAGCAGCCTTCGGGGACAGGGGACCTATGGC. The full variable domain, rest sourced from reference TRBV2 and TRBJ1-2, is EPEVTQTPSHQVTQMGQEVILRCVPISNHLYFYWYRQILGQKVEFLVSFYNNEISEKSEIFDDQFSVERPDGSNFTLKIRSTKLEDSAMYFCASSLRGQGTYGYTFGSGTRLTVV.

This clone has a count of ten or more. The observed sequence ends 3 residues before the CDR3 terminus, with the missing tail filled in from the germline J gene. The chain links TRBV27 to TRBJ2-7; 7 bases are shared with TRBD1. Per germline, CDR1 MNHEY and CDR2 SMNVEV (reference sequence). V was clipped by 2 bases and J by 3 bases; unmatched bases: 13. This CDR3 contains 17 residues. CDR3 bases read: TGTGCCAGCAGTTTAGCAGGGCAGGGGGTTCTGGTCTACGAG. Translating it yields CASSLAGQGVLVYE. The full CDR3 reads CASSLAGQGVLVYEQYF.

The sequenced CDR3 bases are TGTGCCAGCAGCCCAGTCACCGGGGAG. It codes for CASSPVTGE. The CDR3 in full is CASSPVTGELFF. V usage is TRBV7-2 and J usage is TRBJ2-2; D is undetermined. The missing CDR3 end, 3 residues past where the read stops, is filled in from the germline J gene. CDR3 size: 12 residues. Trimming took 5 bases from V and 4 from J, leaving 5 bases between them. Germline V gene data show CDR1 as SGHTA and CDR2 as FQGNSA.

This clone was counted at least ten times. The missing CDR3 end, 3 residues past where the read stops, is filled in from the germline J gene. This chain joins TRBV2 and TRBJ1-1; D perhaps matches TRBD1 (6 bases). Trimming pared 6 bases from V and 5 bases from J, leaving 13 bases between. The CDR3 contains 13 residues. The germline CDR1 and CDR2 sequences are SNHLY and FYNNEI. CDR3 bases read: TGTGCCAGCAGGCGGGGGGCGCGGACTGAA. This sequence encodes CASRRGARTE. The whole CDR3 protein is CASRRGARTEAFF.

By sample share, this clone is medium-sized. The read ends 3 residues early relative to the CDR3; the germline J gene fills the gap. V gene TRBV30 combines with J gene TRBJ2-3; a possible D gene is TRBD1 (5 bases). The germline gives CDR1 GTSNPN, CDR2 SVGIG (reference sequence). The CDR3 covers 13 residues. Trimming cost V 2 bases and J 4 bases, with 10 bases left between them. The DNA read from the CDR3 is TGTGCCTGGAGTCAGGGCCTGGCAGATACG. It specifies CAWSQGLADT. The whole CDR3 reads CAWSQGLADTQYF.

Only a few counts were recorded for this clone. The CDR3 goes on 3 residues after the read ends, and that part is filled in from the germline J gene. The J gene is TRBJ1-6, the V gene TRBV20-1; TRBD1 matches at 8 bases. J gave up 2 bases and V 4 bases, and 1 base lay outside the gene matches. The germline CDR1 and CDR2 sequences are DFQATT and SNEGSKA (reference sequence). The CDR3 runs 14 residues. This CDR3 is CSATRGPYNSPLHF. The covered CDR3 bases are TGCAGTGCTACCAGGGGGCCCTATAATTCACCC.

This clone occurred a few times. This probably arose from a read error, given a far larger clone one base away. This CDR3 is CASSQRVVNSPLHF. CDR3 DNA (partial): TGTGCCAGCAGCCAGAGGGTGGTAAATTCACCC. The V and J genes are TRBV7-2 and TRBJ1-6; no clear D. The CDR3 end is not reached by the read, which stops 3 residues before it; the germline J gene fills it in. V was shortened by 5 bases and J by 7 bases, with 12 bases between the two germline ends. The germline V gene encodes CDR1 SGHTA and CDR2 FQGNSA. This CDR3 is 14 amino acids long.

Regarding this clone: Read sequence stops 3 residues before the CDR3 end, and the germline J gene provides the missing end. The genes are TRBV18 and TRBJ2-7, with 9 bases identical to TRBD1. The germline gives CDR1 KGHSH, CDR2 LQKENI. CDR3 length: 16 residues. V lost 0 bases and J lost 6; bases outside the gene matches: 9. CDR3 DNA (partial): TGTGCCAGCTCACCACCGCCTTCGACAGGGGGAAGCGAG. Its translation: CASSPPPSTGGSE. The whole CDR3 sequence reads CASSPPPSTGGSEQYF.

This clone was seen a few times. With the read ending 3 residues before the CDR3 end, the germline J gene is used to fill in that end. The chain carries TRBV11-1 and TRBJ2-2; TRBD1 agrees at 8 bases. The CDR3 contains 15 residues. The germline CDR1 and CDR2 sequences are SGHAT and FQDESV (reference sequence). Unmatched junction bases numbered 4, after V lost 4 bases and J lost 3 bases. The sequenced CDR3 bases are TGTGCCAGCAGCTCCAGGGGGCTTCACACCGGGGAG. Its protein is CASSSRGLHTGE. The whole CDR3 region reads CASSSRGLHTGELFF.

This clone appeared many times. The missing CDR3 end, 3 residues past where the read stops, is filled in from the germline J gene. The rearrangement links TRBV10-1 to TRBJ2-5, with TRBD2 matching over 9 bases. The junction had 20 bases not matched to a gene; V was cut back by 4 bases and J by 5 bases. CDR1 and CDR2 (germline): WNHNN, SYGVQD (reference sequence). The CDR3 sequence is 19 residues long. The sequenced part of the CDR3 DNA is TGCGCCAGCAGTGGGGGGACGAGCGGGAGGCCCCCTTTCCCCGAGACC. It yields the protein CASSGGTSGRPPFPET. In full, the CDR3 is CASSGGTSGRPPFPETQYF.

On this clone itself: The read gets to within 3 residues of the CDR3 end, and the germline J gene fills in the rest. This chain joins TRBV19 and TRBJ1-5, with 7 bases that match TRBD1. The CDR3 is 12 residues long. The V gene's germline CDR1 is LNHDA and CDR2 SQIVND (reference sequence). V trimming: 8 bases; J trimming: 4 bases; junction bases outside the gene matches: 2. The CDR3 DNA, read in part, is TGTGCCAGTTCCAGGGGGAATCAGCCC. Encoded protein: CASSRGNQP. The CDR3 in full is CASSRGNQPQHF. Together with reference TRBV19 and TRBJ1-5, the CDR3 gives the full variable domain: DGGITQSPKYLFRKEGQNVTLSCEQNLNHDAMYWYRQDPGQGLRLIYYSQIVNDFQKGDIAEGYSVSREKKESFPLTVTSAQKNPTAFYLCASSRGNQPQHFGDGTRLSIL.

A note on this clone: The CDR3 is cut off 3 residues early in the read; its end comes from the germline J gene. This chain links TRBV18 with TRBJ2-7; D is possibly TRBD1 (6 bases). Trimming left V 5 bases short and J 2 bases short, with 16 bases between. The CDR3 length is 15 residues. Germline CDR1 and CDR2: KGHSH and LQKENI. CDR3 DNA, as far as it was read: TGTGCCAGCTCATACACCGGGACACCCGCCTACGAG. Translated: CASSYTGTPAYE. Given in full, the CDR3 is CASSYTGTPAYEQYF. Looking up the rest from reference TRBV18 and TRBJ2-7 gives the full variable domain: NAGVMQNPRHLVRRRGQEARLRCSPMKGHSHVYWYRQLPEEGLKFMVYLQKENIIDESGMPKERFSAEFPKEGPSILRIQQVVRGDSAAYFCASSYTGTPAYEQYFGPGTRLTVT.

This clone has only a few counts. The CDR3 extends 3 residues past the end of the read, so its final part is completed from the germline J gene. This chain uses TRBV6-2 or TRBV6-3 with TRBJ1-5; TRBD1 is a possible D gene (5 bases). This CDR3 is 14 amino acids long. In germline, CDR1 is MNHEY, CDR2 SVGEGT. V dropped 8 bases and J dropped 7 bases, with 18 bases sitting between them. The DNA read from the CDR3 is TGTGCCAGCGAGGGGAGGGGAGAGGGCCAGCCC. Protein sequence: CASEGRGEGQP. The CDR3, in full, reads CASEGRGEGQPQHF.

Worth noting for this clone: The sequence runs out 3 residues before the end of the CDR3; the remainder is reconstructed from the germline J gene. The rearrangement uses TRBV2 and TRBJ1-2; 9 positions agree with TRBD1. Germline V gene sequence: CDR1 SNHLY, CDR2 FYNNEI. V dropped 6 bases and J dropped 2; count of bases not matched to a gene: 7. This CDR3 comprises 15 residues. The CDR3 bases that were read are TGTGCCAGCAGGGAACAGGGGGCCACAAACTATGGC. Protein: CASREQGATNYG. In full, the CDR3 is CASREQGATNYGYTF.